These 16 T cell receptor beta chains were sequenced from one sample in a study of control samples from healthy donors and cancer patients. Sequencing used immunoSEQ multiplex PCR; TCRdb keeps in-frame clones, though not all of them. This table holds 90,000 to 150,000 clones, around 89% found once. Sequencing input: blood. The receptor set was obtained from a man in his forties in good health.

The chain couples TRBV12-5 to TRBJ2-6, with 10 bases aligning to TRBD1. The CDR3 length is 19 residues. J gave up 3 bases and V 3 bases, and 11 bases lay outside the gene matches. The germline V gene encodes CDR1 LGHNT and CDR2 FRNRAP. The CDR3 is CASGFAGTGELSGANVLTF. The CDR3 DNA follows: TGTGCTAGTGGTTTCGCCGGGACAGGGGAGTTGAGTGGGGCCAACGTCCTGACTTTC.

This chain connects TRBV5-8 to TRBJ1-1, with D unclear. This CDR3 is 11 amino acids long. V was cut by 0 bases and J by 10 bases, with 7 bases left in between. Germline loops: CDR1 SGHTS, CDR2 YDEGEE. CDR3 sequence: CASSLETLAFF. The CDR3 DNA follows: TGTGCCAGCAGCTTGGAAACCTTAGCTTTCTTT.

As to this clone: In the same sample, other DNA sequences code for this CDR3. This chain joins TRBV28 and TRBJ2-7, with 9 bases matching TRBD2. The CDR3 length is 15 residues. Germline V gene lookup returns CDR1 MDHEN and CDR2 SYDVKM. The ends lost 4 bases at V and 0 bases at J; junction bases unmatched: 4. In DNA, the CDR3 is TGTGCCAGCAGTTATCTTAGCGGGGGCTCCTACGAGCAGTACTTC. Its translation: CASSYLSGGSYEQYF.

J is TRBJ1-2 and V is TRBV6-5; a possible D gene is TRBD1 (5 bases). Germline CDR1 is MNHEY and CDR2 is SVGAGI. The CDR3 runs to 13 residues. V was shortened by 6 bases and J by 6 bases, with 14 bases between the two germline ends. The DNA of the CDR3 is TGTGCCAGCAGCCTCAGACAGAATAATGGCTACACCTTC. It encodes CASSLRQNNGYTF.

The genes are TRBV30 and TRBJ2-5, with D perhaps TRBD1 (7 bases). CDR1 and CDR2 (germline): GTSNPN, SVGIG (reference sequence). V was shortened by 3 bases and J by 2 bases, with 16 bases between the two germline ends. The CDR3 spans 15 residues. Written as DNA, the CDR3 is TGTGCCTGGAGCGTCCCGGAGGGACAGCAAGAGACCCAGTACTTC. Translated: CAWSVPEGQQETQYF.

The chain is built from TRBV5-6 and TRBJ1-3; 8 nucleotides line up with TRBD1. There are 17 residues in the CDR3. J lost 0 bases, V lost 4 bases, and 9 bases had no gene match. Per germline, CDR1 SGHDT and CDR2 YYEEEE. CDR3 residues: CASSGDRGHLSGNTIYF. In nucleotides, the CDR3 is TGTGCCAGCAGCGGCGACAGGGGTCACCTCTCTGGAAACACCATATATTTT.

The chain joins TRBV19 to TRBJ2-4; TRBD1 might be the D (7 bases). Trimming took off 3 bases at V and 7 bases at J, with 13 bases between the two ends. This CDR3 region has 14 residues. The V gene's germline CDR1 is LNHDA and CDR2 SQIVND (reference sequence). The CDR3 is CASSIGGGLNIQYF. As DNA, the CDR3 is TGTGCCAGTAGTATTGGAGGGGGCTTGAACATTCAGTACTTC.

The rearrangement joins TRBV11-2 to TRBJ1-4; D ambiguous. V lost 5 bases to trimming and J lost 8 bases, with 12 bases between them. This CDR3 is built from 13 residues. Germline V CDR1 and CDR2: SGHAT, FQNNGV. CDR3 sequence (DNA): TGTGCCAGCAGCCCCGCCGGAGTGGAAAAACTGTTTTTT. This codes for CASSPAGVEKLFF.

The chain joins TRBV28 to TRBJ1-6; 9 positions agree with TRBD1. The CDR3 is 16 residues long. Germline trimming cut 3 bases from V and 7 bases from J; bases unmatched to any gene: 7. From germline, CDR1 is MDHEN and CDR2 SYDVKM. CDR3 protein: CASSFPRGQGNSPLHF. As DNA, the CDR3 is TGTGCCAGCAGTTTCCCACGGGGACAGGGAAATTCACCCCTCCACTTT.

CDR3 amino acids: CASSSGQGASETQYF. DNA of the CDR3: TGTGCCAGCAGCTCCGGACAGGGGGCAAGCGAGACCCAGTACTTC. The chain couples TRBV5-8 to TRBJ2-5, with 11 bases identical to TRBD1. The CDR3 contains 15 residues. The V gene end was trimmed by 3 bases and the J gene end by 5 bases; junction bases not matched to a gene: 6. The V gene's germline CDR1 is SGHTS and CDR2 YDEGEE.

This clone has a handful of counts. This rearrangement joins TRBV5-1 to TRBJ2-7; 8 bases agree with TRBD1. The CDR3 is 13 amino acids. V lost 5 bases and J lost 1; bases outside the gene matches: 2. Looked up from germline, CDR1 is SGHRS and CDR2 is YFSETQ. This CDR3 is CASRGQGSYEQYF. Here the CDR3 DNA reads TGCGCCAGCAGAGGACAGGGTTCCTACGAGCAGTACTTC.

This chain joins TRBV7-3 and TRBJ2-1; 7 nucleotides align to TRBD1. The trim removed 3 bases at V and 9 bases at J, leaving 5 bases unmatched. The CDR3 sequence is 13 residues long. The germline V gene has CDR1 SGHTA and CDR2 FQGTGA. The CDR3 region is CASSLVGGSEQFF. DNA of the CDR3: TGTGCCAGCAGCTTGGTAGGGGGCAGTGAGCAGTTCTTC.

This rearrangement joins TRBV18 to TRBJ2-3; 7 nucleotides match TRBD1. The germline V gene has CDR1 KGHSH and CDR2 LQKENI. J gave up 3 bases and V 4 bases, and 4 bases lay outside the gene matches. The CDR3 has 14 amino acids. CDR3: CASSQQGCTDTQYF. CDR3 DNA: TGTGCCAGCTCACAACAGGGGTGTACAGATACGCAGTATTTT.

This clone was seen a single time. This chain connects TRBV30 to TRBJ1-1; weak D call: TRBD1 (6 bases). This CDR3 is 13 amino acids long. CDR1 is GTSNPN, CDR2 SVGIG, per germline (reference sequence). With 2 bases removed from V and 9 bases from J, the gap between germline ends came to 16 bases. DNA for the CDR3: TGTGCCTGGAGTCTCACAAGGACAGAGAAAGCTTTCTTT. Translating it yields CAWSLTRTEKAFF.

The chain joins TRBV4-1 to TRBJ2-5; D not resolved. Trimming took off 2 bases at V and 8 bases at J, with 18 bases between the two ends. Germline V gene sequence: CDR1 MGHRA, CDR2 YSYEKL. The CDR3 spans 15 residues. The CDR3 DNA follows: TGCGCCAGCAGCCAACCGGACGCCCCCTTCGTTACCCAGTACTTC. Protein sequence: CASSQPDAPFVTQYF.

The CDR3 loop reads CASSPGTGLSYEQYF. CDR3 DNA sequence: TGTGCCAGCAGCCCGGGGACAGGGCTTTCCTACGAGCAGTACTTC. V usage is TRBV11-3 and J usage is TRBJ2-7; TRBD1 agrees at 9 bases. V trimming: 5 bases; J trimming: 1 base; junction bases outside the gene matches: 6. The CDR3 has 15 amino acids. CDR1 and CDR2 (germline): SGHNT, YENEEA.